This TCR beta chain was retrieved from a study of blood T cell repertoires in COVID-19. Study-level information: The samples span acute and convalescent COVID-19 from the United States, Italy and Spain. Sources were T cells, B-cell-depleted T cells, or PBMCs; the material itself was cDNA or gDNA.

This clone was counted between two and nine times. The germline V and J ends were trimmed by 3 bases and 0 bases, with 10 bases remaining between them. CDR1 SGHKS and CDR2 YYEKEE come from the germline V gene (reference sequence). The CDR3 is 16 residues long. As processed by the authors: From reference gene primer amplification, estimates of nucleated cell counts were derived. TCRdb's table, derived via immunoSEQ multiplex PCR, lists solely in-frame clones and lacks some. V, J and clone size were drawn from that table, and D and trimming were deduced from the DNA. The sample holds over 95,000 clones, about four fifths seen once.

The rearrangement uses TRBV5-5 and TRBJ1-6; D is uncertain. Input material: peripheral blood. The sequence was collected from a human donor in a cohort sampled during active COVID-19. The CDR3 loop is CASSSTRGSYNSPLHF. In DNA, the CDR3 is TGTGCCAGCAGCTCAACACGGGGCTCCTATAATTCACCCCTCCACTTT.